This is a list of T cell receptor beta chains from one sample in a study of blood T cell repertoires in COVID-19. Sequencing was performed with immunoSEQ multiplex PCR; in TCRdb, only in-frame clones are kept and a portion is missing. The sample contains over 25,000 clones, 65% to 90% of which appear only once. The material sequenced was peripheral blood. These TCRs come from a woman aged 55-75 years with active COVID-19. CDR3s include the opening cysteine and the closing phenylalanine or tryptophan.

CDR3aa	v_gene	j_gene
CASSLRGGLAGEEQYF	TRBV7-8	TRBJ2-7
CAWRISGSSYNSPLHF	TRBV30	TRBJ1-6
CASGRGSYEQYF	TRBV2	TRBJ2-7
CASSESLGAEAFF	TRBV10-1	TRBJ1-1
CATMTSHGLVSEQYF	TRBV28	TRBJ2-7
CATSRDRGGYTF	TRBV15	TRBJ1-2
CASSFPLWAGVNTGELFF	TRBV28	TRBJ2-2
CASSLSSGGAGETQYF	TRBV3-1/TRBV3-2	TRBJ2-5
CASSQGRNQPQHF	TRBV7-2	TRBJ1-5
CASSDSGRNIQYF	TRBV9	TRBJ2-4
CASSPPLTGSPYEQYF	TRBV18	TRBJ2-7
CATSRDLKSSYNEQFF	TRBV15	TRBJ2-1
CASSPPTSGRAFGTDTQYF	TRBV28	TRBJ2-3
CASSVREFRGEQFF	TRBV9	TRBJ2-1